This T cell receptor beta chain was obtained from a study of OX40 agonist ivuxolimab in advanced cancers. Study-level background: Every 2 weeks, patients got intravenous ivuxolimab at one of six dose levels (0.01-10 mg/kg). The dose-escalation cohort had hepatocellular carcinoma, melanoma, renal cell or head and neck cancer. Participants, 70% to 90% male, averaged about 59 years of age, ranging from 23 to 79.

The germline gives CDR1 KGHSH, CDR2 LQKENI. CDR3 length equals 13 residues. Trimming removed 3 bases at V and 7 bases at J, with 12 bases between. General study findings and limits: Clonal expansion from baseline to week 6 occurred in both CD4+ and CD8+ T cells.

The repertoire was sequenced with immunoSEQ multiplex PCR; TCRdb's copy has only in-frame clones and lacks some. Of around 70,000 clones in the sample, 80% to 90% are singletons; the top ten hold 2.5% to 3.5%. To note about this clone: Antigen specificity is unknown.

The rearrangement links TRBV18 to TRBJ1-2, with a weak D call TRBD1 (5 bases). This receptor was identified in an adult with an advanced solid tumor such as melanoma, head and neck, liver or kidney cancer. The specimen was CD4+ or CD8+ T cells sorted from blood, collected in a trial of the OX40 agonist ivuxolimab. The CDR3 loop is CASSPSGFGGYTF. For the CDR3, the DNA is TGTGCCAGCTCACCCTCAGGGTTTGGTGGCTACACCTTC. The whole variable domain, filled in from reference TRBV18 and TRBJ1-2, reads NAGVMQNPRHLVRRRGQEARLRCSPMKGHSHVYWYRQLPEEGLKFMVYLQKENIIDESGMPKERFSAEFPKEGPSILRIQQVVRGDSAAYFCASSPSGFGGYTFGSGTRLTVV.